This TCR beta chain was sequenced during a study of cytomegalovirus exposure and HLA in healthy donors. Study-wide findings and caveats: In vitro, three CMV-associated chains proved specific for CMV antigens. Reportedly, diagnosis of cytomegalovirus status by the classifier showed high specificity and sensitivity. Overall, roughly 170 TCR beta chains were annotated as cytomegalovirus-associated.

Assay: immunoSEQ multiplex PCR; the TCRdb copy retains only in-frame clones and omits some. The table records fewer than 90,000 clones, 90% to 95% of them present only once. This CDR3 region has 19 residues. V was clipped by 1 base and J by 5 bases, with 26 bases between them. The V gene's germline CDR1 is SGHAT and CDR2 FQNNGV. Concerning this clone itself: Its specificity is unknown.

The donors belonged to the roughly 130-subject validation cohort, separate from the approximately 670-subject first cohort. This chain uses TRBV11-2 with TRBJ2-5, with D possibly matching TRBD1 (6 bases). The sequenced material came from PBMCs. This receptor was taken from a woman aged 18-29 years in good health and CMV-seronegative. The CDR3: CASSLGVIRGGRDAETQYF. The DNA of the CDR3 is TGTGCCAGCAGCTTAGGGGTCATTCGAGGGGGAAGGGATGCTGAGACCCAGTACTTC.